This TCR beta chain came from a study of cytomegalovirus exposure and HLA in healthy donors. Study background: Later, an analysis reported that the 110 or so validation repertoires had used the same platform as the roughly 680 first-cohort repertoires. Study-wide results and caveats: The authors enumerated 150 to 200 TCR beta chains as linked to cytomegalovirus. For most TCR sequences rarity was the rule, although some public TCRs occurred in many donors.

Germline V gives CDR1 SGHRS, CDR2 YFSETQ. This CDR3 has 14 residues. The V end lost 3 bases, the J end lost 4 bases, and 10 bases lay between the germline ends. Concerning this clone itself: Its target is unknown.

Some clones are missing from TCRdb's copy, which holds only in-frame ones; the method was immunoSEQ multiplex PCR. The data show about 150,000 clones, with approximately 89% seen just once and approximately 0.7% held by the top ten. This TCR was sampled from a man between 18 and 29 years old in good health and CMV-seronegative. The specimen sequenced was PBMCs. The chain is built from TRBV5-1 and TRBJ1-4; unclear D gene. The CDR3 DNA sequence: TGCGCCAGCAGCTCCTCGAGGGATAATGAAAAACTGTTTTTT. Translated, it gives CASSSSRDNEKLFF.